Each of the 16 T cell receptor beta chains below was sequenced from the same sample in a study of T cells in Graves' hyperthyroidism and ophthalmopathy. The TCR beta CDR3 regions underwent amplification using RNA transcripts as the source. An initial round of RT-PCR targeting the TCR CDR3 relied on the HTBI primer set. TCRdb recomputed calls from the multiplex PCR reads with MiXCR, one row per CDR3 protein. Seen here are more than 600,000 distinct CDR3 sequences, roughly 15% observed once, and the top ten hold approximately 8.4%. Material: blood. The receptors were sampled from a man between 18 and 29 years old with Graves' hyperthyroidism.

Written as DNA, the CDR3 is TGCAGCGTGGAACAGGGGAATGAAAAACTGTTTTTT. This codes for CSVEQGNEKLFF. The chain joins TRBV29-1 to TRBJ1-4; 7 bases line up with TRBD1. Germline V lookup: CDR1 SQVTM, CDR2 ANQGSEA. The junction had 3 bases not matched to a gene; V was cut back by 6 bases and J by 5 bases. The CDR3 contains 12 residues.

This clonotype was seen at least ten times. The chain employs TRBV6-1 and TRBJ1-1, with 7 bases aligning to TRBD1. The CDR3 is 14 amino acids. Trimming at V came to 6 bases and at J to 7 bases, leaving 11 bases not matched to a gene. Germline V CDR1 and CDR2: MNHNS, SASEGT. The CDR3 nucleotides are TGTGCCAGCAGAGCAAACAGGGGTCCCTATGAAGCTTTCTTT. It is translated as CASRANRGPYEAFF.

This chain connects TRBV4-1 to TRBJ2-1; D might be TRBD2 (6 bases). Germline V gene lookup returns CDR1 MGHRA and CDR2 YSYEKL. This CDR3 is built from 16 residues. The V and J ends lost 6 bases and 6 bases respectively, with 21 bases between them. The CDR3, as DNA: TGCGCCAGCAGTGGCGGGGAGCCCCGTCGCTTCAATGAGCAGTTCTTC. It encodes CASSGGEPRRFNEQFF.

This clonotype was seen repeatedly, ten times or more. The chain is built from TRBV29-1 and TRBJ1-2, with 7 bases lining up with TRBD1. Germline loops: CDR1 SQVTM, CDR2 ANQGSEA. The CDR3 has 20 residues. V shed 3 bases, J shed 3 bases, and the junction held 25 bases outside the gene matches. This chain's CDR3 is CSVEGTAPSDIDSRYYGYTF. The CDR3 DNA reads as TGCAGCGTTGAGGGGACAGCCCCCTCCGACATTGACAGCCGGTACTATGGCTACACCTTC.

The chain is built from TRBV4-2 and TRBJ1-1; no clear D gene. CDR1 and CDR2 from the germline V gene are LGHNA and YNFKEQ. The CDR3 loop spans 14 amino acids. V lost 4 bases and J 1 base, leaving 10 bases between the germline ends. The CDR3 DNA is TGTGCCAGCAGCCCCCAATTGGGGAACACTGAAGCTTTCTTT. This sequence encodes CASSPQLGNTEAFF.

The V gene is TRBV4-1, the J gene TRBJ2-7, with TRBD1 as a possible D gene (5 bases). The V end lost 4 bases, the J end lost 1 base, and 17 bases lay between the germline ends. This CDR3 contains 16 residues. The germline CDR1 and CDR2 sequences are MGHRA and YSYEKL. The CDR3 reads CASSLRTEAGSYEQYF. In nucleotides, the CDR3 is TGCGCCAGCAGCCTACGAACCGAGGCAGGGTCCTACGAGCAGTACTTC.

This clonotype was picked up many times. This chain connects TRBV12-3 or TRBV12-4 to TRBJ1-5, with D possibly being TRBD1 (6 bases). The V end lost 6 bases, the J end lost 0 bases, and 18 bases lay between the germline ends. There are 17 residues in the CDR3. CDR3 DNA sequence: TGTGCCAGCAGCCTACGGACAGACATTTATAGCAATCAGCCCCAGCATTTT. Its protein is CASSLRTDIYSNQPQHF.

This clonotype was observed a few times. CDR3 sequence reads: CATSDTGQGQETQYF. As DNA, the CDR3 is TGTGCCACCAGTGATACGGGACAGGGACAAGAGACCCAGTACTTC. The chain carries TRBV24-1 and TRBJ2-5; 9 bases are a match to TRBD1. The germline V gene encodes CDR1 KGHDR and CDR2 SFDVKD. Losses at the gene ends were 3 bases for V and 2 bases for J; bases not matched to a gene: 3. The CDR3 has 15 residues.

The chain is built from TRBV4-1 and TRBJ1-1; the match to TRBD1 covers 8 bases. The CDR3 is 13 amino acids. V trimming: 8 bases; J trimming: 9 bases; junction bases outside the gene matches: 11. Per the germline V gene, CDR1 is MGHRA and CDR2 is YSYEKL. Here the CDR3 reads CASGKPGQEKAFF. Here the CDR3 DNA reads TGCGCCAGCGGAAAGCCGGGACAGGAGAAAGCTTTCTTT.

This clonotype was counted many times. V and J are TRBV19 and TRBJ2-7; a weak D match, TRBD2 (6 bases). The CDR3 is 15 residues long. V was trimmed by 3 bases and J by 3 bases, leaving 15 bases between them. Germline V gene sequence: CDR1 LNHDA, CDR2 SQIVND (reference sequence). In DNA form, the CDR3 reads TGTGCCAGTAGTATTATAGCTGCGGGGAACTACGAGCAGTACTTC. Translated, it gives CASSIIAAGNYEQYF.

The rearrangement uses TRBV4-1 and TRBJ2-1; 9 positions match TRBD1. Germline loops: CDR1 MGHRA, CDR2 YSYEKL. V was pared by 2 bases and J by 9 bases, with 17 bases of the junction left unmatched. The length of the CDR3 is 18 residues. The DNA for the CDR3 is TGCGCCAGCAGCCAACTTCCCCTGGACAGGGGACTTTTGGGTGAGCAGTTCTTC. It translates to CASSQLPLDRGLLGEQFF.

This clonotype was seen repeatedly, ten times or more. The rearrangement joins TRBV2 to TRBJ2-3; D uncertain. The ends were cut back, 4 bases at V and 3 bases at J, with 11 bases in the middle. This CDR3 contains 14 residues. The germline gives CDR1 SNHLY, CDR2 FYNNEI. For the CDR3, the DNA is TGTGCCAGCAGTGGACGGATTGGTACAGATACGCAGTATTTT. Translated: CASSGRIGTDTQYF.

The chain combines TRBV29-1 with TRBJ2-7, with D unresolved. CDR3 length: 11 residues. Trimming shortened V by 4 bases and J by 3 bases, and 7 bases separated the two germline ends. CDR1 and CDR2 from the germline V gene are SQVTM and ANQGSEA. The CDR3 here is CSVGRNYEQYF. CDR3 sequence (DNA): TGCAGCGTTGGCAGAAACTACGAGCAGTACTTC.

The gene calls are TRBV5-1 and TRBJ1-5, with 9 nucleotides matching TRBD1. This CDR3 comprises 16 residues. Germline CDR1 and CDR2: SGHRS and YFSETQ. V gave up 1 base and J gave up 7 bases; unmatched junction bases: 9. Here the CDR3 DNA reads TGCGCCAGCAGCTTGAGCCCGGGACAGGGAGAACAGCCCCAGCATTTT. Residues: CASSLSPGQGEQPQHF.

The rearrangement uses TRBV6-1 and TRBJ1-5; D may be TRBD1 (5 bases). Germline V lookup: CDR1 MNHNS, CDR2 SASEGT. The CDR3 sequence is 14 residues long. The germline V and J ends were trimmed by 5 bases and 7 bases, with 15 bases remaining between them. The CDR3: CASSRRDPGQPQHF. CDR3 coding DNA: TGTGCCAGCAGTCGCCGGGACCCGGGGCAGCCCCAGCATTTT.

The chain carries TRBV5-1 and TRBJ1-4; D ambiguous. The V and J ends lost 3 bases and 0 bases respectively, with 12 bases between them. CDR1 is SGHRS, CDR2 YFSETQ, per germline. The CDR3 has 16 residues. The CDR3 is CASSYSGKSTNEKLFF. CDR3 coding DNA: TGCGCCAGCAGCTATTCCGGGAAATCAACTAATGAAAAACTGTTTTTT.